The rows below give T cell receptor beta chains drawn from one sample of a study of blood T cell repertoires in COVID-19. The protocol was immunoSEQ multiplex PCR, while the TCRdb copy is restricted to in-frame clones and leaves out a portion. This sample has about 58,000 clones; around 78% occur once, and the top ten carry 4.9%. The material sequenced was peripheral blood. The receptors were sampled from a human donor in a cohort sampled during active COVID-19. Both conserved end residues are part of each CDR3. The D gene is left open where the match is weak. Some rows mark clone size as missing; the rest say once, few, many or name a class of expanded clone.

V gene: TRBV2; J gene: TRBJ2-7; D gene: .; clone size: .; CDR3 protein: CASNGGGSSYEQYF; CDR3 DNA: TGTGCCAGCAATGGTGGGGGGAGCTCCTACGAGCAGTACTTC
V gene: TRBV30; J gene: TRBJ2-5; D gene: .; clone size: .; CDR3 protein: CALNRNYQETQYF; CDR3 DNA: TGTGCGTTGAACCGAAACTACCAAGAGACCCAGTACTTC
V gene: TRBV4-2; J gene: TRBJ2-7; D gene: TRBD2; clone size: .; CDR3 protein: CASSQNFVGGSSYEQYF; CDR3 DNA: TGTGCCAGCAGCCAAAATTTTGTCGGGGGGAGCTCCTACGAGCAGTACTTC
V gene: TRBV10-2; J gene: TRBJ2-7; D gene: .; clone size: .; CDR3 protein: CASSESGAYYEQYF; CDR3 DNA: TGCGCCAGCAGTGAGTCGGGAGCTTACTACGAGCAGTACTTC
V gene: TRBV27; J gene: TRBJ2-7; D gene: .; clone size: .; CDR3 protein: CASRQELPSYEQYF; CDR3 DNA: TGTGCCAGCAGGCAAGAGTTACCAAGCTACGAGCAGTACTTC
V gene: TRBV19; J gene: TRBJ2-7; D gene: .; clone size: once; CDR3 protein: CASSSRYEQYF; CDR3 DNA: TGTGCCAGTAGTTCGAGATACGAGCAGTACTTC
V gene: TRBV9; J gene: TRBJ2-2; D gene: TRBD1; clone size: .; CDR3 protein: CASSAQTGEAGELFF; CDR3 DNA: TGTGCCAGCAGCGCCCAAACAGGGGAAGCGGGGGAGCTGTTTTTT
V gene: TRBV6-2/TRBV6-3; J gene: TRBJ1-1; D gene: .; clone size: once; CDR3 protein: CASSPDRRYMNTEAFF; CDR3 DNA: TGTGCCAGCAGTCCCGACAGGCGATACATGAACACTGAAGCTTTCTTT
V gene: TRBV11-2; J gene: TRBJ1-1; D gene: TRBD1; clone size: .; CDR3 protein: CASSYTGALTEAFF; CDR3 DNA: TGTGCCAGCAGCTACACAGGGGCCTTAACTGAAGCTTTCTTT
V gene: TRBV5-1; J gene: TRBJ2-7; D gene: TRBD1; clone size: .; CDR3 protein: CASSSGQGTYEQYF; CDR3 DNA: TGCGCCAGCAGCTCCGGACAGGGAACCTACGAGCAGTACTTC
V gene: TRBV6-5; J gene: TRBJ1-4; D gene: .; clone size: .; CDR3 protein: CASSPGTSSEKLFF; CDR3 DNA: TGTGCCAGCAGTCCCGGGACATCTTCTGAAAAACTGTTTTTT
V gene: TRBV28; J gene: TRBJ2-5; D gene: .; clone size: .; CDR3 protein: CASSFETLGGETQYF; CDR3 DNA: TGTGCCAGCAGTTTCGAGACTTTAGGCGGAGAGACCCAGTACTTC
V gene: TRBV11-2; J gene: TRBJ1-4; D gene: TRBD1; clone size: .; CDR3 protein: CASRRTDRANEKLFF; CDR3 DNA: TGTGCCAGCAGGCGTACGGACAGGGCGAACGAAAAACTGTTTTTT